The table lists the clone carrying this T cell receptor (beta chain) with a few counts. This entry is derived from a study of blood T cell repertoires in COVID-19. Study overall: From the United States, Italy and Spain came samples of acute and convalescent COVID-19. T cells, B-cell-depleted T cells, or PBMCs supplied cDNA or gDNA.

Sequencing used immunoSEQ multiplex PCR; TCRdb keeps in-frame clones, though not all of them. This sample carries around 260,000 clones, around 87% of them seen once, and the ten largest clones take approximately 1.6%. The material sequenced was peripheral blood. This TCR was recovered from a woman aged 40 to 50 who had recovered from COVID-19.

In nucleotides, the CDR3 is TGTGCCAGCAGCCTGAACCCGGGACTAGCCTACGAGCAGTACTTC. Amino acids: CASSLNPGLAYEQYF. The rearrangement uses TRBV11-2 and TRBJ2-7; TRBD2 agrees at 8 bases. The CDR3 consists of 15 residues. The germline V gene has CDR1 SGHAT and CDR2 FQNNGV. The junction had 8 bases not matched to a gene; V was cut back by 5 bases and J by 2 bases.